This is a list of T cell receptor beta chains from one sample in a study of T-cell reconstitution after alpha-beta-depleted transplantation in children. TCRdb re-called the PCR reads with MiXCR, one entry per CDR3 protein. The table includes around 800,000 distinct CDR3 sequences, roughly 15% detected once. The sample was PBMCs, mostly from graft donor cells, taken 360 days after TCRalphabeta/CD19-depleted stem cell transplant. All receptors derive from a male patient younger than 18 who had a stem cell transplant for acute lymphoblastic leukemia, so the T cells may come from the graft donor. Both conserved end residues are part of each CDR3. Each record gives: D gene, V gene, J gene, CDR3 protein. D genes are given only for firm matches.

TRBD2	TRBV28	TRBJ2-1	CASSASSGRAEDEQFF
-	TRBV19	TRBJ2-7	CASSRGGTAYEQYF
-	TRBV28	TRBJ1-5	CASSFPPDGGNQPQHF
-	TRBV12-3/TRBV12-4	TRBJ2-7	CASSLGPIAGEQYF
-	TRBV7-3	TRBJ2-3	CASSLGGAGTQYF
-	TRBV5-1	TRBJ2-5	CASSLGFLRNQETQYF
-	TRBV18	TRBJ2-7	CASSPSADSYEQYF
-	TRBV5-1	TRBJ2-7	CASSFPGKRYEQYF
TRBD1	TRBV6-4	TRBJ2-2	CASSSGQGSSSVGELFF
-	TRBV11-1	TRBJ2-7	CASREEQSSYEQYF
-	TRBV5-1	TRBJ2-2	CASRQARTWQGGELFF
-	TRBV4-1	TRBJ2-4	CASSQVGAGRAKNIQYF
TRBD1	TRBV20-1	TRBJ1-4	CSAPQPGQSNEKLFF
TRBD1	TRBV12-3/TRBV12-4	TRBJ2-7	CASSLPGTGPHEQYF
TRBD2	TRBV6-1	TRBJ2-7	CASTPGLGWGEQYF
-	TRBV27	TRBJ2-3	CASSLRSYGTDTQYF
-	TRBV6-5	TRBJ2-2	CASSYSRWGGGSTGEPFF
-	TRBV5-1	TRBJ2-5	CASSLAAGPETQYF
-	TRBV29-1	TRBJ2-3	CSTREGERPDTQYF
TRBD2	TRBV5-1	TRBJ2-1	CASSNSHSGRYYNEQFF
TRBD2	TRBV19	TRBJ2-7	CASRRTSGFYEQYF
TRBD1	TRBV7-8	TRBJ1-1	CAGSQGQGVNTEAFF
-	TRBV5-1	TRBJ2-7	CASSSGSGHALYEQYF
-	TRBV20-1	TRBJ1-2	CSARDPQGGGNYGYTF
-	TRBV15	TRBJ1-1	CATSREQVTYTEAFF
TRBD1	TRBV4-1	TRBJ2-1	CASSQDRLTGGDEQFF
-	TRBV29-1	TRBJ1-2	CSVEAGSEESYGYTF
-	TRBV4-1	TRBJ2-5	CASSQERDRETQYF
TRBD2	TRBV6-2/TRBV6-3	TRBJ2-2	CASSFPSGRASGELFF
-	TRBV19	TRBJ2-4	CASSDRRYIQYF
TRBD2	TRBV24-1	TRBJ2-1	CATSAAGGQGEQFF
-	TRBV7-9	TRBJ2-7	CASSFPGQYEQYF
TRBD1	TRBV18	TRBJ2-5	CASSPRGQIQETQYF
TRBD2	TRBV5-1	TRBJ2-2	CASSRDRGTSLSTGELFF
-	TRBV29-1	TRBJ2-7	CSVGPGAYYEQYF
TRBD1	TRBV9	TRBJ1-1	CASSAGQGARVNTEAFF
TRBD2	TRBV11-3	TRBJ2-1	CASSFPGTSGTKTYNEQFF
TRBD2	TRBV20-1	TRBJ2-1	CSAGVSGLVANEQFF
-	TRBV5-1	TRBJ2-2	CASSLSGDYTGELFF
-	TRBV18	TRBJ2-3	CASSLDSPAGRTDTQYF
-	TRBV7-3	TRBJ2-7	CASSLGGNRNDEQYF
-	TRBV12-3/TRBV12-4	TRBJ2-5	CASSLGTGTPTWSQYF
TRBD1	TRBV19	TRBJ1-2	CASRGTGFSYGYTF
-	TRBV2	TRBJ1-5	CASSERFRDSNQPQHF
TRBD1	TRBV10-3	TRBJ2-5	CAIRQTGMGQETQYF
-	TRBV6-5	TRBJ2-1	CASSSLGRPQSYNEQFF
-	TRBV5-1	TRBJ2-3	CASSLELNTDTQYF
-	TRBV5-6	TRBJ2-7	CASSLDEWDEQYF
-	TRBV12-3/TRBV12-4	TRBJ2-7	CASSSRYYEQYF
-	TRBV12-3/TRBV12-4	TRBJ2-5	CASSFTSFTGETQYF
-	TRBV3-1	TRBJ2-7	CASSQVLTEYYEQYF
-	TRBV9	TRBJ2-1	CASSVDSRYNEQFF
-	TRBV4-1	TRBJ2-7	CASSQVGGTPYF
TRBD2	TRBV27	TRBJ2-1	CASSDFGGRGSYNEQFF
TRBD2	TRBV5-1	TRBJ2-7	CASSSEGGPYEQYF
-	TRBV20-1	TRBJ2-1	CSARDWRAPRDNEQFF